The 26 T cell receptor beta chains reported below all come from one sample, sequenced in a study of blood T cell repertoires in COVID-19. TCRdb keeps only in-frame clones here, not all; method: immunoSEQ multiplex PCR. The repertoire has approximately 100,000 clones, about 85% of them found once; the top ten carry around an eighth. The sequenced sample was peripheral blood. Receptor source: a human donor in a cohort sampled during active COVID-19.

This CDR3 reads CASSSQGRARETQYF. The CDR3 DNA sequence: TGTGCCAGCAGCTCCCAGGGCAGGGCCAGGGAGACCCAGTACTTC. The J gene is TRBJ2-5, the V gene TRBV5-6, with D perhaps matching TRBD1 (5 bases). Germline loops: CDR1 SGHDT, CDR2 YYEEEE. V lost 3 bases and J lost 5, with 17 bases in between. The CDR3 sequence is 15 residues long.

The chain uses TRBV7-9 and TRBJ1-1, with 8 bases matching TRBD1. CDR3 size: 16 residues. Trimming took 1 base from V and 6 from J; bases not matched to a gene: 10. Germline V CDR1 and CDR2: SEHNR, FQNEAQ (reference sequence). The chain's CDR3 is CASSLGTGWAPSEAFF. The CDR3 DNA is TGTGCCAGCAGCTTAGGGACAGGGTGGGCACCTTCTGAAGCTTTCTTT.

This clone came up a few times. This rearrangement joins TRBV4-1 to TRBJ1-2; no reliable D call. Trimming pared 0 bases from V and 4 bases from J, leaving 15 bases between. Per germline, CDR1 MGHRA and CDR2 YSYEKL. This CDR3 region has 16 residues. The CDR3 nucleotides are TGCGCCAGCAGCCAAGAGGTGTATTTCGGGATCTATGGCTACACCTTC. It encodes CASSQEVYFGIYGYTF.

V is TRBV7-8 and J is TRBJ1-5; possibly TRBD1 for D (6 bases). V was cut by 0 bases and J by 5 bases, with 8 bases left in between. From germline, CDR1 is SGHVS and CDR2 FQNEAQ. The CDR3 length is 14 residues. The CDR3 region is CASSLAGAHQPQHF. The DNA of the CDR3 is TGTGCCAGCAGCTTAGCGGGGGCCCATCAGCCCCAGCATTTT.

The chain combines TRBV5-4 with TRBJ1-1; possibly TRBD1 for D (5 bases). The V gene lost 1 base and the J gene lost 0 bases, with 16 bases spanning the gap. The CDR3 totals 17 residues. CDR1 SGHNT and CDR2 YYREEE come from the germline V gene (reference sequence). CDR3 region: CASSLLWGGDMNTEAFF. The CDR3, as DNA: TGTGCCAGCAGCTTGTTGTGGGGGGGGGATATGAACACTGAAGCTTTCTTT.

The J gene is TRBJ1-1, the V gene TRBV27; no clear D gene. The V gene's germline CDR1 is MNHEY and CDR2 SMNVEV (reference sequence). This CDR3 spans 13 amino acids. The ends were cut back, 2 bases at V and 2 bases at J, with 6 bases in the middle. CDR3 amino acids: CASSLTVNTEAFF. The DNA for the CDR3 is TGTGCCAGCAGTTTAACAGTCAACACTGAAGCTTTCTTT.

This chain links TRBV14 with TRBJ1-4; 7 bases agree with TRBD1. The CDR3 covers 14 residues. Germline assignment: CDR1 SGHDN and CDR2 FVKESK. J gave up 8 bases and V 5 bases, and 8 bases lay outside the gene matches. In DNA, the CDR3 is TGTGCCAGCAGCGCGCTCCGACAGGGAGAAAAACTGTTTTTT. It codes for CASSALRQGEKLFF.

This clone was recorded only once. J is TRBJ2-7 and V is TRBV19, with D possibly matching TRBD1 (5 bases). Per the germline V gene, CDR1 is LNHDA and CDR2 is SQIVND (reference sequence). Trimming stripped 3 bases from V and 3 bases from J, with 12 bases between. CDR3 length: 14 amino acids. The CDR3 nucleotides read TGTGCCAGTAGTATCCCGGACACGGACTACGAGCAGTACTTC. Translation gives CASSIPDTDYEQYF.

This chain connects TRBV19 to TRBJ2-6, with D possibly matching TRBD2 (6 bases). Trimming cost V 1 base and J 2 bases, with 9 bases left between them. The germline V gene encodes CDR1 LNHDA and CDR2 SQIVND (reference sequence). The CDR3 totals 16 residues. The CDR3 sequence is CASSIVGGTGANVLTF. For the CDR3, the DNA is TGTGCCAGTAGTATAGTTGGAGGGACTGGGGCCAACGTCCTGACTTTC.

The chain combines TRBV27 with TRBJ2-7; D unclear. Trimming pared 2 bases from V and 2 bases from J, leaving 10 bases between. The CDR3 is made up of 14 amino acids. Germline assignment: CDR1 MNHEY and CDR2 SMNVEV (reference sequence). In DNA, the CDR3 is TGTGCCAGCAGTTTACAGGCAGCTACCTACGAGCAGTACTTC. Encoded protein: CASSLQAATYEQYF.

This clone was counted only a few times. The chain carries TRBV11-2 and TRBJ2-5, with D uncertain. The V end was cut by 5 bases, the J end by 5 bases, with 15 bases between. There are 14 residues in the CDR3. Looked up from germline, CDR1 is SGHAT and CDR2 is FQNNGV. CDR3 loop: CASSPQTIPETQYF. CDR3 DNA sequence: TGTGCCAGCAGCCCCCAAACTATTCCTGAGACCCAGTACTTC.

This clone has only a few counts. This chain connects TRBV12-5 to TRBJ2-1; 11 bases match TRBD2. CDR1 is LGHNT and CDR2 is FRNRAP in the germline V gene. The V segment lost 3 bases and the J segment 6 bases; nucleotides outside the gene matches: 4. The CDR3 runs to 15 residues. CDR3 in amino acids: CASGLGSGGVNEQFF. CDR3 in DNA: TGTGCTAGTGGTTTAGGTAGCGGGGGGGTCAATGAGCAGTTCTTC.

V is TRBV12-3 or TRBV12-4 and J is TRBJ1-3; perhaps TRBD1 as D (6 bases). The CDR3 consists of 13 residues. CDR3 amino acids: CADRPEAGNTIYF. CDR3 nucleotide sequence: TGTGCGGACAGACCGGAGGCTGGAAACACCATATATTTT.

The V call is TRBV19, the J call TRBJ2-6, with 9 bases lining up with TRBD2. V trimming: 4 bases; J trimming: 1 base; junction bases outside the gene matches: 5. CDR1 and CDR2 from the germline V gene are LNHDA and SQIVND (reference sequence). This CDR3 contains 17 residues. The CDR3 sequence: CASSTLSGGSGANVLTF. CDR3 bases: TGTGCCAGTAGTACCCTTAGCGGGGGTTCTGGGGCCAACGTCCTGACTTTC.

This clone was detected only once. This sequence joins TRBV7-3 and TRBJ2-2; 8 nucleotides line up with TRBD2. There are 14 residues in the CDR3. From germline, CDR1 is SGHTA and CDR2 FQGTGA. V was clipped by 4 bases and J by 6 bases; unmatched bases: 4. CDR3 sequence: CASSYSGKAGELFF. The CDR3 DNA reads as TGTGCCAGCAGCTATAGCGGGAAGGCCGGGGAGCTGTTTTTT.

This clone was seen a single time. V is TRBV5-1 and J is TRBJ1-4; 9 nucleotides agree with TRBD1. The CDR3 spans 15 residues. J was trimmed by 8 bases and V by 0 bases; bases with no gene match: 5. From germline, CDR1 is SGHRS and CDR2 YFSETQ. CDR3 coding DNA: TGCGCCAGCAGCTTGGACGACAGGGGGTCCGAAAAACTGTTTTTT. Translation: CASSLDDRGSEKLFF.

The chain combines TRBV2 with TRBJ2-5; no clear D gene. This CDR3 comprises 12 residues. Looked up from germline, CDR1 is SNHLY and CDR2 is FYNNEI. V lost 4 bases and J 1 base, leaving 4 bases between the germline ends. This chain's CDR3 is CASSASQETQYF. In nucleotides, the CDR3 is TGTGCCAGCAGTGCCAGCCAAGAGACCCAGTACTTC.

The chain combines TRBV4-1 with TRBJ1-1; D gene unclear. The CDR3 is 13 amino acids. With 7 bases removed from V and 6 bases from J, the gap between germline ends came to 15 bases. CDR1 is MGHRA, CDR2 YSYEKL, per germline. The chain's CDR3 is CASTRRGLAEAFF. Here the CDR3 DNA reads TGCGCCAGCACGAGACGAGGATTAGCTGAAGCTTTCTTT.

This chain joins TRBV4-3 and TRBJ1-2; perhaps TRBD1 as D (5 bases). This CDR3 is built from 18 residues. V lost 4 bases to trimming and J lost 5 bases, with 26 bases between them. Germline V CDR1 and CDR2: LGHNA, YSLEER. For the CDR3, the DNA is TGCGCCAGCAGCCCAGGCCTGGGGGGGATGGCCGTCCCATATGGCTACACCTTC. Residues: CASSPGLGGMAVPYGYTF.

This chain links TRBV6-2 or TRBV6-3 with TRBJ1-5, with D perhaps TRBD1 (6 bases). Germline CDR1 reads MNHEY; CDR2 reads SVGEGT. Trimming stripped 2 bases from V and 2 bases from J, with 13 bases between. This CDR3 comprises 16 residues. The CDR3 DNA sequence: TGTGCCAGCAGTTACGCGAGCAGGGGAGGCAATCAGCCCCAGCATTTT. It translates to CASSYASRGGNQPQHF.

CDR3 amino acids: CASSQVLAGGLQETQYF. The CDR3 DNA reads TGCGCCAGCAGCCAAGTACTAGCGGGAGGACTCCAAGAGACCCAGTACTTC. The V and J genes are TRBV4-3 and TRBJ2-5; TRBD2 matches 12 bases. Trimming cost V 1 base and J 1 base; bases outside gene matches: 4. This CDR3 is built from 17 residues. Germline values: CDR1 LGHNA, CDR2 YSLEER.

The chain uses TRBV27 and TRBJ2-1; TRBD2 aligns across 8 bases. The germline V gene has CDR1 MNHEY and CDR2 SMNVEV (reference sequence). The CDR3 covers 13 residues. With V trimmed by 3 bases and J by 6 bases, 1 base remained unmatched. The CDR3 DNA sequence: TGTGCCAGCAGTTTCCGGGGGGGCAATGAGCAGTTCTTC. It translates to CASSFRGGNEQFF.

The chain recombines TRBV19 with TRBJ2-1; TRBD1 might be the D (5 bases). V was shortened by 3 bases and J by 5 bases, with 14 bases between the two germline ends. Germline V gene data show CDR1 as LNHDA and CDR2 as SQIVND (reference sequence). The CDR3 is 15 amino acids. The CDR3 reads CASSMAGRINNEQFF. CDR3 nucleotide sequence: TGTGCCAGTAGTATGGCAGGGCGGATCAACAATGAGCAGTTCTTC.

The chain couples TRBV4-2 to TRBJ2-7, with D unclear. Germline assignment: CDR1 LGHNA and CDR2 YNFKEQ. The V end lost 0 bases, the J end lost 6 bases, and 9 bases lay between the germline ends. This CDR3 has 13 residues. The CDR3 loop is CASSQDRVGEQYF. CDR3 DNA sequence: TGTGCCAGCAGCCAAGATCGGGTAGGCGAGCAGTACTTC.

The chain employs TRBV6-2 or TRBV6-3 and TRBJ1-2, with 7 bases fitting TRBD1. This CDR3 comprises 13 residues. The germline CDR1 and CDR2 sequences are MNHEY and SVGEGT. The ends lost 6 bases at V and 8 bases at J; junction bases unmatched: 9. The DNA for the CDR3 is TGTGCCAGCAGCCGAGACAGGGATCGGGGCTACACCTTC. Translated, it gives CASSRDRDRGYTF.

V usage is TRBV7-9 and J usage is TRBJ2-3; no reliable D call. CDR1 and CDR2 from the germline V gene are SEHNR and FQNEAQ (reference sequence). Deletions cut 5 bases from V and 1 base from J, with 10 bases between. The CDR3 totals 14 residues. This chain's CDR3 is CASSLSIGTDTQYF. CDR3 DNA: TGTGCCAGCAGCCTTAGCATAGGCACAGATACGCAGTATTTT.